This T cell receptor beta chain was sequenced during a study of cytomegalovirus exposure and HLA in healthy donors. Study summary: Per a later analysis, the 666 first-cohort and 110 or so validation repertoires shared one platform.

Overall study findings and caveats: Overall, approximately 150 TCR beta chains were annotated as cytomegalovirus-associated.

CDR1 and CDR2 (germline): SGDLS, YYNGEE. The length of the CDR3 is 14 residues. V was pared by 7 bases and J by 0 bases, with 11 bases between. About this clone: Its target is not known.

Repertoires were generated with immunoSEQ multiplex PCR, while TCRdb's copy carries only in-frame clones and drops some. The table has about 110,000 clones, almost 90% seen once; the top ten hold about 2%. Sequencing used PBMCs. The V call is TRBV9, the J call TRBJ2-1; weak D call: TRBD2 (6 bases). This receptor was identified in a woman under 30 in good health and CMV-seronegative. Here the CDR3 reads CASAGGFSYNEQFF. CDR3 nucleotide sequence: TGTGCCAGCGCTGGGGGGTTCTCCTACAATGAGCAGTTCTTC.